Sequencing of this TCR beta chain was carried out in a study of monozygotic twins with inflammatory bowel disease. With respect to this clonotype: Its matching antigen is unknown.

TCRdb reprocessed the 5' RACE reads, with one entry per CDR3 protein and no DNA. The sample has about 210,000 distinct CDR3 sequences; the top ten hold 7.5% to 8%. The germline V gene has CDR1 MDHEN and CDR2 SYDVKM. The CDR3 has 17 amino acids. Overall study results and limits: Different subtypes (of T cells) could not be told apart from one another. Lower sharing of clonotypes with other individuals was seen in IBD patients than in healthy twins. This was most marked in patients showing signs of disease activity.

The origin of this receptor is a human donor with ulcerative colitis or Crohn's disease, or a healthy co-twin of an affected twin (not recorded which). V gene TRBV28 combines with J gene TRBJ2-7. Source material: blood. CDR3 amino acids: CASTPLYGYQSSYEQYF.